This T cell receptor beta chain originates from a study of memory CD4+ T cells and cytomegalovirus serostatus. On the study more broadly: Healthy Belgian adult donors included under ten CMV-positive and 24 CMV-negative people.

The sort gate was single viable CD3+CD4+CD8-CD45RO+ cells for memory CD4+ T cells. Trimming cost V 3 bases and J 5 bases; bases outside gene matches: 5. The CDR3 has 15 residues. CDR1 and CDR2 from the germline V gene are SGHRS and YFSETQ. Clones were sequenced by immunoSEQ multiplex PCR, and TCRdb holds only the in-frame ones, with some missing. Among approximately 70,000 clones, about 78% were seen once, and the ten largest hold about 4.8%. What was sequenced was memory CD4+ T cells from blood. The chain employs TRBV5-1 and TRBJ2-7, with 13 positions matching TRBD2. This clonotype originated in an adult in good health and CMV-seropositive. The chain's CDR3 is CASSSGLAGAHEQYF. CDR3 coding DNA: TGCGCCAGCAGCTCTGGACTAGCGGGGGCCCACGAGCAGTACTTC. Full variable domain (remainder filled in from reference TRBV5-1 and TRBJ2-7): KAGVTQTPRYLIKTRGQQVTLSCSPISGHRSVSWYQQTPGQGLQFLFEYFSETQRNKGNFPGRFSGRQFSNSRSEMNVSTLELGDSALYLCASSSGLAGAHEQYFGPGTRLTVT.